Each of the 29 T cell receptor beta chains below was sequenced from the same sample in a study of cytomegalovirus exposure and HLA in healthy donors. PCR used 60 Vbeta primers and 13 Jbeta primers. TCRdb's table, derived via immunoSEQ multiplex PCR, lists solely in-frame clones and lacks some. The data show about 210,000 clones, about three quarters seen once. Material: PBMCs. These receptor sequences come from a male donor in good health and CMV-seronegative.

The chain is built from TRBV5-1 and TRBJ2-3, with 15 bases fitting TRBD2. The germline V gene has CDR1 SGHRS and CDR2 YFSETQ. CDR3 size: 16 residues. After removal of 7 bases from V and 4 bases from J, the junction contained 7 bases not matched to a gene. CDR3 bases: TGCGCCAGCGGCGGCGGGACTAGCGGGAGGTCAGATACGCAGTATTTT. Amino acid sequence: CASGGGTSGRSDTQYF.

V and J are TRBV15 and TRBJ1-6; 7 bases agree with TRBD1. Germline trimming cut 2 bases from V and 8 bases from J; bases unmatched to any gene: 12. CDR3 length equals 17 residues. CDR1 and CDR2 from the germline V gene are LNHNV and YYDKDF (reference sequence). The CDR3 DNA follows: TGTGCCACCAGCAGATTTATCACAGGGGCTGTAGATTCACCCCTCCACTTT. Its protein is CATSRFITGAVDSPLHF.

The V call is TRBV19, the J call TRBJ1-3, with D hard to call. The V end was cut by 3 bases, the J end by 0 bases, with 9 bases between. Germline CDR1 reads LNHDA; CDR2 reads SQIVND (reference sequence). The CDR3 loop spans 15 amino acids. The CDR3, as DNA: TGTGCCAGTAGTATGTTACAGCTCTCTGGAAACACCATATATTTT. Protein product: CASSMLQLSGNTIYF.

The genes are TRBV21-1 and TRBJ1-2; TRBD1 is the table's D call, not checked against the DNA. TRBV21-1 is annotated as a pseudogene. The CDR3 extends over 15 amino acids. The CDR3 DNA reads TGTGCCAGCAGCAAAGCCAGGCAGCTTAACTATGGCTACACCTTC. It encodes CASSKARQLNYGYTF.

The chain employs TRBV15 and TRBJ2-6; tentative D call: TRBD2 (5 bases). Germline V gives CDR1 LNHNV, CDR2 YYDKDF (reference sequence). This CDR3 has 18 amino acids. V was trimmed by 1 base and J by 0 bases, leaving 13 bases between them. CDR3 residues: CATSRGEEGDSGANVLTF. The CDR3 coding sequence is TGTGCCACCAGCAGAGGCGAAGAGGGAGACTCTGGGGCCAACGTCCTGACTTTC.

The gene calls are TRBV7-8 and TRBJ2-1; 10 bases line up with TRBD2. The trim removed 3 bases at V and 8 bases at J, leaving 10 bases unmatched. The germline gives CDR1 SGHVS, CDR2 FQNEAQ. The CDR3 is made up of 16 amino acids. The chain's CDR3 is CASSFGPSGSSDEQFF. CDR3 in DNA: TGTGCCAGCAGCTTCGGCCCTAGCGGGAGTTCCGATGAGCAGTTCTTC.

V and J are TRBV5-4 and TRBJ2-1; 10 positions agree with TRBD1. The CDR3 runs 16 residues. V shed 6 bases and J 5 bases; nucleotides not matched to a gene: 11. Germline lookup yields CDR1 SGHNT and CDR2 YYREEE (reference sequence). In nucleotides, the CDR3 is TGTGCCAGCACCATCTGGGGGACAGGGGTCGACAATGAGCAGTTCTTC. Its protein product is CASTIWGTGVDNEQFF.

The chain joins TRBV18 to TRBJ1-4; tentative D call: TRBD1 (6 bases). The ends were cut back, 1 base at V and 1 base at J, with 7 bases in the middle. Germline values: CDR1 KGHSH, CDR2 LQKENI. The length of the CDR3 is 15 residues. The CDR3 loop is CASSPRGGTNEKLFF. The CDR3 nucleotides read TGTGCCAGCTCACCACGAGGGGGAACTAATGAAAAACTGTTTTTT.

The V and J genes are TRBV28 and TRBJ2-7; D is undetermined. V was cut by 2 bases and J by 0 bases, with 5 bases left in between. Germline CDR1 MDHEN, CDR2 SYDVKM. This CDR3 is 13 amino acids long. CDR3 nucleotides: TGTGCCAGCAGTTTAGACACCTCCTACGAGCAGTACTTC. The encoded protein is CASSLDTSYEQYF.

The rearrangement uses TRBV5-1 and TRBJ1-2; 9 bases align to TRBD1. This CDR3 contains 18 residues. CDR1 and CDR2 from the germline V gene are SGHRS and YFSETQ. V lost 3 bases to trimming and J lost 3 bases; unmatched junction nucleotides: 15. This chain's CDR3 is CASSSPRDRVKFDYGYTF. The DNA of the CDR3 is TGCGCCAGCAGCTCTCCCCGGGACAGGGTAAAATTTGACTATGGCTACACCTTC.

This chain uses TRBV2 with TRBJ1-2, with D tentatively TRBD1 (5 bases). Germline loops: CDR1 SNHLY, CDR2 FYNNEI. Between the trimmed V and J ends, which lost 6 bases and 2 bases, there was a span of 7 bases. The CDR3 has 12 amino acids. Here the CDR3 DNA reads TGTGCCAGCAGACAGGCGAACTATGGCTACACCTTC. Encoded protein: CASRQANYGYTF.

The rearrangement uses TRBV7-3 and TRBJ2-5; D perhaps matches TRBD1 (5 bases). CDR3 length equals 14 residues. Germline V gives CDR1 SGHTA, CDR2 FQGTGA. The V gene lost 1 base and the J gene lost 2 bases, with 8 bases spanning the gap. The CDR3: CASSLNSGQETQYF. The CDR3 DNA reads as TGTGCCAGCAGCTTAAATTCAGGGCAAGAGACCCAGTACTTC.

The chain uses TRBV9 and TRBJ2-1; 9 bases are shared with TRBD2. From germline, CDR1 is SGDLS and CDR2 YYNGEE. V shed 3 bases and J 5 bases; nucleotides not matched to a gene: 3. The CDR3 is 14 amino acids. CDR3 in DNA: TGTGCCAGCAGCGCGGGACTAGCCAACAATGAGCAGTTCTTC. It codes for CASSAGLANNEQFF.

This sequence joins TRBV7-3 and TRBJ2-1; TRBD2 matches at 8 bases. Germline CDR1 reads SGHTA; CDR2 reads FQGTGA. V lost 2 bases and J lost 9; bases outside the gene matches: 15. CDR3 length equals 17 residues. The CDR3 sequence is CASSLAPPGLVSGEQFF. In nucleotides, the CDR3 is TGTGCCAGCAGCTTAGCCCCACCGGGACTAGTCTCAGGTGAGCAGTTCTTC. Full variable domain (missing parts from reference TRBV7-3 and TRBJ2-1): GAGVSQTPSNKVTEKGKYVELRCDPISGHTALYWYRQSLGQGPEFLIYFQGTGAADDSGLPNDRFFAVRPEGSVSTLKIQRTERGDSAVYLCASSLAPPGLVSGEQFFGPGTRLTVL.

This clone was observed a few times. This sequence joins TRBV4-3 and TRBJ1-4; TRBD1 agrees at 10 bases. From germline, CDR1 is LGHNA and CDR2 YSLEER. The ends lost 0 bases at V and 6 bases at J; junction bases unmatched: 7. The CDR3 spans 17 residues. CDR3 coding DNA: TGCGCCAGCAGCCAAGAAGTAATAGGGACAGGGGATGAAAAACTGTTTTTT. It yields the protein CASSQEVIGTGDEKLFF.

This chain links TRBV7-8 with TRBJ2-3, with D unresolved. This CDR3 is 17 amino acids long. V was clipped by 5 bases and J by 2 bases, with 20 bases between them. Germline V gene sequence: CDR1 SGHVS, CDR2 FQNEAQ. CDR3 amino acids: CASSPPRGIQPTDTQYF. CDR3 sequence (DNA): TGTGCCAGCAGCCCTCCTCGAGGTATCCAACCCACAGATACGCAGTATTTT.

This clone was seen a handful of times. This rearrangement joins TRBV28 to TRBJ2-2, with 14 nucleotides matching TRBD2. Germline CDR1 MDHEN, CDR2 SYDVKM. J lost 4 bases, V lost 5 bases, and 9 bases had no gene match. CDR3 length: 18 amino acids. CDR3 protein: CASSPGTSGSLFTGELFF. In DNA, the CDR3 is TGTGCCAGCAGTCCAGGGACTAGCGGGAGTCTGTTCACCGGGGAGCTGTTTTTT.

There are many counts of this clone. The chain couples TRBV28 to TRBJ2-7, with 9 bases that match TRBD2. Germline trimming cut 7 bases from V and 3 bases from J; bases unmatched to any gene: 13. This CDR3 contains 16 residues. Germline V gene sequence: CDR1 MDHEN, CDR2 SYDVKM. The CDR3 loop reads CASTLRLGAGGYEQYF. CDR3 bases: TGTGCCAGCACCCTACGCCTTGGAGCGGGGGGCTACGAGCAGTACTTC.

The sample holds a few counts of this clone. The V call is TRBV13, the J call TRBJ1-2, with 9 bases that match TRBD1. The CDR3 has 14 residues. From germline, CDR1 is PRHDT and CDR2 FYEKMQ (reference sequence). Unmatched junction bases numbered 4, after V lost 4 bases and J lost 4 bases. The CDR3: CASSSQGASYGYTF. The CDR3 DNA reads TGTGCCAGCAGCTCACAGGGGGCTAGCTATGGCTACACCTTC.

The rearrangement uses TRBV28 and TRBJ1-2; TRBD1 aligns across 7 bases. Looked up from germline, CDR1 is MDHEN and CDR2 is SYDVKM. V was clipped by 5 bases and J by 4 bases; unmatched bases: 13. The CDR3 contains 16 residues. As DNA, the CDR3 is TGTGCCAGCAGTACCTACAGGAGGGGGCTTAGCTATGGCTACACCTTC. Translating it yields CASSTYRRGLSYGYTF.

The V call is TRBV27, the J call TRBJ2-7; D possibly corresponds to TRBD2 (6 bases). Germline lookup yields CDR1 MNHEY and CDR2 SMNVEV (reference sequence). V dropped 3 bases and J dropped 2 bases, with 11 bases sitting between them. This CDR3 spans 14 amino acids. CDR3 in amino acids: CASSFWGGAYEQYF. The CDR3 DNA reads as TGTGCCAGCAGTTTCTGGGGCGGGGCCTACGAGCAGTACTTC.

This chain connects TRBV25-1 to TRBJ2-3; a weak D match, TRBD1 (6 bases). The V end was cut by 3 bases, the J end by 4 bases, with 14 bases between. Germline V gene data show CDR1 as MGHDK and CDR2 as SYGVNS. CDR3 length equals 15 residues. The CDR3 nucleotides read TGTGCCAGCAGTGACCGGGACAAGGGGCCAGATACGCAGTATTTT. It specifies CASSDRDKGPDTQYF. Combining the CDR3 with reference TRBV25-1 and TRBJ2-3 gives the whole variable domain EADIYQTPRYLVIGTGKKITLECSQTMGHDKMYWYQQDPGMELHLIHYSYGVNSTEKGDLSSESTVSRIRTEHFPLTLESARPSHTSQYLCASSDRDKGPDTQYFGPGTRLTVL.

CDR3 nucleotide sequence: TGTGCCTGGACCACGGGACTGTCTCAGCCCCAGCATTTT. Its protein product is CAWTTGLSQPQHF. The chain links TRBV30 to TRBJ1-5; possibly TRBD1 for D (5 bases). This CDR3 spans 13 amino acids. V was trimmed by 4 bases and J by 6 bases, leaving 13 bases between them. Germline CDR1 GTSNPN, CDR2 SVGIG (reference sequence).

This chain connects TRBV28 to TRBJ1-5; TRBD1 might be the D (6 bases). The V and J ends lost 0 bases and 14 bases respectively, with 11 bases between them. The CDR3 loop spans 12 amino acids. CDR1 is MDHEN and CDR2 is SYDVKM in the germline V gene. The CDR3 spells CASSLWDRMKHF. The CDR3 DNA follows: TGTGCCAGCAGTTTATGGGACAGAATGAAGCATTTT.

The chain's CDR3 is CASSYSFRIDEQFF. The CDR3 region has the DNA TGTGCCAGCAGTTACTCTTTCAGGATCGATGAGCAGTTCTTC. This chain links TRBV6-5 with TRBJ2-1; the D is unclear. The V end was cut by 0 bases, the J end by 8 bases, with 11 bases between. CDR1 is MNHEY and CDR2 is SVGAGI in the germline V gene. The CDR3 runs 14 residues.

The CDR3 spells CATSRDRGAANEKLFF. The CDR3 DNA reads as TGTGCCACCAGCAGAGATCGGGGAGCAGCTAATGAAAAACTGTTTTTT. The chain couples TRBV15 to TRBJ1-4; D is unresolved. V dropped 0 bases and J dropped 3 bases, with 11 bases sitting between them. Germline lookup yields CDR1 LNHNV and CDR2 YYDKDF (reference sequence). The CDR3 covers 16 residues.

This chain connects TRBV5-4 to TRBJ2-3, with 10 bases that match TRBD2. Germline trimming cut 4 bases from V and 2 bases from J; bases unmatched to any gene: 7. The CDR3 is 16 residues long. Germline loops: CDR1 SGHNT, CDR2 YYREEE (reference sequence). The CDR3 spells CASSRGLAGATDTQYF. In DNA, the CDR3 is TGTGCCAGCAGCCGTGGCCTAGCGGGGGCCACAGATACGCAGTATTTT.

The V gene is TRBV20-1, the J gene TRBJ2-1; the D gene is possibly TRBD2 (5 bases). The germline V and J ends were trimmed by 3 bases and 13 bases, with 13 bases remaining between them. The CDR3 is 11 amino acids. The germline CDR1 and CDR2 sequences are DFQATT and SNEGSKA (reference sequence). The CDR3: CSARVADFQFF. The CDR3 DNA reads as TGCAGTGCTAGGGTTGCGGACTTCCAGTTCTTC.

The chain joins TRBV2 to TRBJ1-2; 8 nucleotides match TRBD1. V trimming: 8 bases; J trimming: 4 bases; junction bases outside the gene matches: 3. The CDR3 is 12 amino acids. CDR1 and CDR2 (germline): SNHLY, FYNNEI. The CDR3 spells CASPDRVYGYTF. The DNA of the CDR3 is TGTGCCAGCCCGGACAGGGTCTATGGCTACACCTTC.